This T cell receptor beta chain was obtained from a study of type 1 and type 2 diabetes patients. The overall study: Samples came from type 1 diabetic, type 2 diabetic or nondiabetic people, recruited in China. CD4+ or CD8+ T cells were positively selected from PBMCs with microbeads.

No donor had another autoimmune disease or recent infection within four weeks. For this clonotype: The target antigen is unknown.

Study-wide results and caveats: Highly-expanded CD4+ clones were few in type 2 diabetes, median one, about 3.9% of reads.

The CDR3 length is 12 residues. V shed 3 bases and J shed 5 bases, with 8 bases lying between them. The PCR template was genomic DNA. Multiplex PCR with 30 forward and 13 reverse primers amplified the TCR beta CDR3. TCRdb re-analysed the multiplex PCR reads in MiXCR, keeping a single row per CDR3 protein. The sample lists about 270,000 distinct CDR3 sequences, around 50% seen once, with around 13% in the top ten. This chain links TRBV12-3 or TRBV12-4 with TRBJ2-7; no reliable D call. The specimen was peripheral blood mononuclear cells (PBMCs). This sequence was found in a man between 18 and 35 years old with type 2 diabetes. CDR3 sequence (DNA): TGTGCCAGCAGTTTCGGTGAGGACGAGCAGTACTTC. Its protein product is CASSFGEDEQYF.